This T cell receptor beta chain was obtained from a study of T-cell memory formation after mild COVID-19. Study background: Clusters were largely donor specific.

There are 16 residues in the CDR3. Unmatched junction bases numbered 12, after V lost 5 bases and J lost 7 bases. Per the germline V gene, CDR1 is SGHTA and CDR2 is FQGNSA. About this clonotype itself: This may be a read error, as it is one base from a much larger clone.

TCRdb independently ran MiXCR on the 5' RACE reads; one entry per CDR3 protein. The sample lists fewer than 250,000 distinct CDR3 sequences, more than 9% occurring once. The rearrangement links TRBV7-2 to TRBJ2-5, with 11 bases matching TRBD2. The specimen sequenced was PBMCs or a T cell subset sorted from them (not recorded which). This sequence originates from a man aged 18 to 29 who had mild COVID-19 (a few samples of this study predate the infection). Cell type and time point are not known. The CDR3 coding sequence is TGTGCCAGCAGCACCCCGGGTAGCGGGGGGGTCGGGACCCAGTACTTC. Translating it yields CASSTPGSGGVGTQYF.